What follows are 28 T cell receptor beta chains derived from one specimen sequenced in a study of shared clonotypes between healthy human individuals. CD45RO negativity and positive selection for CCR7 defined naive CD8 cells, a population that excluded terminally differentiated effector memory CD45RA+ cells. This table comes from immunoSEQ multiplex PCR, and its TCRdb copy is limited to in-frame clones, with some not included. The sample records about 590,000 clones, nearly 97% being singletons. The specimen was naive CD8+ T cells sorted from blood. The receptors here all came from a woman in her twenties or thirties in good health.

V and J are TRBV16 and TRBJ2-3; D might be TRBD2 (5 bases). Germline V lookup: CDR1 KGHSY, CDR2 FQNENV. This CDR3 contains 16 residues. V lost 2 bases, J lost 2 bases, and 14 bases lay in between. CDR3 nucleotides: TGTGCCAGCAGCCAACGAGCTAGCATAAACACAGATACGCAGTATTTT. It specifies CASSQRASINTDTQYF.

V gene TRBV28 combines with J gene TRBJ1-1; 7 bases are shared with TRBD1. The CDR3 has 14 amino acids. With V trimmed by 7 bases and J by 3 bases, 8 bases remained unmatched. CDR1 MDHEN and CDR2 SYDVKM come from the germline V gene. CDR3: CASNYLTGDTEAFF. The DNA for the CDR3 is TGTGCCAGCAACTACCTCACAGGGGACACTGAAGCTTTCTTT.

CDR3 in DNA: TGTACTAGTGCAGAGCGGTTTACTTCAGATACGCAGTATTTT. Protein: CTSAERFTSDTQYF. The chain recombines TRBV6-1 with TRBJ2-3; D may be TRBD2 (5 bases). Germline CDR1 MNHNS, CDR2 SASEGT. This CDR3 region has 14 residues.

The rearrangement links TRBV6-1 to TRBJ2-2; weak D call: TRBD2 (6 bases). Trimming left V 3 bases short and J 11 bases short, with 19 bases between. Looked up from germline, CDR1 is MNHNS and CDR2 is SASEGT. The CDR3 has 15 amino acids. The CDR3 sequence is CASSEMAGLIGELFF. The CDR3 nucleotides are TGTGCCAGCAGTGAGATGGCGGGACTCATTGGAGAGCTGTTTTTT.

V is TRBV7-6 and J is TRBJ2-7; 10 nucleotides agree with TRBD2. The germline CDR1 and CDR2 sequences are SGHVS and FNYEAQ. Unmatched junction bases numbered 7, after V lost 1 base and J lost 10 bases. This CDR3 has 14 amino acids. The CDR3 DNA reads as TGTGCCAGCAGCTTAGGGGCGGCTAGCGGGAGTCAGTACTTC. Translating gives CASSLGAASGSQYF.

CDR3 in DNA: TGTGCCACCAGCATCCGGGACAGTGAGTCCAAAAACATTCAGTACTTC. Translating it yields CATSIRDSESKNIQYF. The chain is built from TRBV15 and TRBJ2-4; 7 bases align to TRBD1. V shed 4 bases, J shed 2 bases, and the junction held 8 bases outside the gene matches. The CDR3 is 16 amino acids. Germline loops: CDR1 LNHNV, CDR2 YYDKDF (reference sequence).

The V call is TRBV5-6, the J call TRBJ1-1; D not resolved. Trimming removed 2 bases from V and 3 bases from J, with 11 bases in between. The CDR3 extends over 14 amino acids. Germline V gene lookup returns CDR1 SGHDT and CDR2 YYEEEE. As DNA, the CDR3 is TGTGCCAGCAGCTTAGGACGGAGCGACACTGAAGCTTTCTTT. This codes for CASSLGRSDTEAFF.

The chain couples TRBV7-6 to TRBJ2-2; 10 bases map to TRBD2. Per germline, CDR1 SGHVS and CDR2 FNYEAQ. V gave up 0 bases and J gave up 6 bases; unmatched junction bases: 7. The CDR3 runs 17 residues. CDR3 region: CASSLARASGSPGELFF. The DNA of the CDR3 is TGTGCCAGCAGCTTAGCGCGGGCTAGCGGGAGCCCCGGGGAGCTGTTTTTT.

V and J are TRBV4-1 and TRBJ2-1; TRBD2 matches 9 bases. J lost 7 bases, V lost 0 bases, and 7 bases had no gene match. The CDR3 consists of 16 residues. The germline gives CDR1 MGHRA, CDR2 YSYEKL. The CDR3 nucleotides are TGCGCCAGCAGCCAAGATCAGGCGAGCGGGAGGAATGAGCAGTTCTTC. This sequence encodes CASSQDQASGRNEQFF.

This chain joins TRBV6-5 and TRBJ2-7; D gene uncertain. This CDR3 contains 15 residues. Trimming removed 0 bases at V and 0 bases at J, with 9 bases between. The germline gives CDR1 MNHEY, CDR2 SVGAGI. The CDR3 DNA follows: TGTGCCAGCAGTTACTCGGATCCAAGCTCCTACGAGCAGTACTTC. Translation: CASSYSDPSSYEQYF.

This clone was picked up one time. One end of the junction does not line up with germline, which may come from a read error. This sequence joins TRBV6-1 and TRBJ1-5; D is unclear. The germline gives CDR1 MNHNS, CDR2 SASEGT. The CDR3 has 10 residues. The CDR3 bases are TGTGCCAGCAGTGAATGGTGGGTTTATTTT. Amino acids: CASSEWWVYF.

The chain carries TRBV4-1 and TRBJ1-3; D is undetermined. Germline values: CDR1 MGHRA, CDR2 YSYEKL. This CDR3 spans 18 amino acids. V was pared by 1 base and J by 2 bases, with 18 bases between. The CDR3 DNA follows: TGCGCCAGCAGCCAAGTCTCTGCCTATACCGGCGCTGGAAACACCATATATTTT. Translation: CASSQVSAYTGAGNTIYF.

The genes are TRBV11-2 and TRBJ2-7; D is unresolved. CDR3 size: 15 residues. The V end was cut by 5 bases, the J end by 0 bases, with 14 bases between. Germline V gene data show CDR1 as SGHAT and CDR2 as FQNNGV. The CDR3 protein is CASSTGRASSYEQYF. CDR3 DNA sequence: TGTGCCAGCAGCACTGGACGGGCGAGCTCCTACGAGCAGTACTTC.

J is TRBJ2-3 and V is TRBV10-2, with TRBD2 matching over 12 bases. The J segment lost 0 bases and the V segment lost 5 bases, leaving 15 bases of the junction unmatched. CDR3 length equals 20 residues. Germline assignment: CDR1 WSHSY and CDR2 SAAADI. In nucleotides, the CDR3 is TGCGCCAGCAGTTCTCGCCTAGCGGGAGGGCGGCAATCAAGCACAGATACGCAGTATTTT. It specifies CASSSRLAGGRQSSTDTQYF.

This chain links TRBV6-5 with TRBJ2-1; 9 bases are shared with TRBD2. V shed 0 bases, J shed 5 bases, and the junction held 5 bases outside the gene matches. Looked up from germline, CDR1 is MNHEY and CDR2 is SVGAGI. This CDR3 spans 16 amino acids. DNA of the CDR3: TGTGCCAGCAGTTACTCGCGGGAGGGCAGCCACAATGAGCAGTTCTTC. Protein product: CASSYSREGSHNEQFF.

The V and J genes are TRBV6-5 and TRBJ1-1; unclear D gene. There are 15 residues in the CDR3. Germline assignment: CDR1 MNHEY and CDR2 SVGAGI. V lost 5 bases and J lost 3, with 16 bases in between. The CDR3, as DNA: TGTGCCAGCAGTGGAACGACCGAGACGGACACTGAAGCTTTCTTT. Residues: CASSGTTETDTEAFF.

V usage is TRBV29-1 and J usage is TRBJ1-1, with D perhaps TRBD1 (5 bases). CDR1 SQVTM and CDR2 ANQGSEA come from the germline V gene. The CDR3 covers 12 residues. Trimming cost V 7 bases and J 3 bases, with 12 bases left between them. The DNA of the CDR3 is TGCAGCGGTCGGGACGGCGACACTGAAGCTTTCTTT. Protein sequence: CSGRDGDTEAFF.

V usage is TRBV27 and J usage is TRBJ2-3; 7 positions match TRBD1. The CDR3 has 16 amino acids. Germline-derived CDR1 and CDR2 are MNHEY and SMNVEV (reference sequence). V lost 5 bases to trimming and J lost 2 bases; unmatched junction nucleotides: 10. The CDR3 sequence is CASSPSRDSITDTQYF. CDR3 nucleotide sequence: TGTGCCAGCAGTCCGTCCCGGGACAGTATCACAGATACGCAGTATTTT.

The chain recombines TRBV28 with TRBJ1-1, with D possibly being TRBD1 (5 bases). The germline V gene encodes CDR1 MDHEN and CDR2 SYDVKM. There are 14 residues in the CDR3. The V and J ends lost 3 bases and 2 bases respectively, with 10 bases between them. CDR3 nucleotide sequence: TGTGCCAGCAGTTTCACGCGGGGCAACACTGAAGCTTTCTTT. Its translation: CASSFTRGNTEAFF. Full variable domain (rest looked up from reference TRBV28 and TRBJ1-1): DVKVTQSSRYLVKRTGEKVFLECVQDMDHENMFWYRQDPGLGLRLIYFSYDVKMKEKGDIPEGYSVSREKKERFSLILESASTNQTSMYLCASSFTRGNTEAFFGQGTRLTVV.

The J gene is TRBJ2-2, the V gene TRBV19; D is unresolved. The germline V and J ends were trimmed by 10 bases and 0 bases, with 9 bases remaining between them. In germline, CDR1 is LNHDA, CDR2 SQIVND (reference sequence). CDR3 length: 13 amino acids. CDR3 coding DNA: TGTGCCACCCTACAGACGAACACCGGGGAGCTGTTTTTT. Protein sequence: CATLQTNTGELFF.

The chain links TRBV5-6 to TRBJ2-7; a possible D gene is TRBD1 (5 bases). CDR3 length: 13 amino acids. The V and J ends lost 2 bases and 7 bases respectively, with 13 bases between them. Germline V lookup: CDR1 SGHDT, CDR2 YYEEEE. The CDR3 region is CASSFQGSWEQYF. DNA of the CDR3: TGTGCCAGCAGCTTTCAGGGCTCCTGGGAGCAGTACTTC.

This chain uses TRBV11-2 with TRBJ1-1, with D unresolved. Trimming removed 2 bases from V and 1 base from J, with 11 bases in between. Germline CDR1 is SGHAT and CDR2 is FQNNGV. The CDR3 has 15 residues. For the CDR3, the DNA is TGTGCCAGCAGCTTACGGCTGGAGGCGAACACTGAAGCTTTCTTT. Amino acid sequence: CASSLRLEANTEAFF.

The chain has TRBV11-2 and TRBJ2-7, with TRBD2 matching 12 bases. The V and J ends lost 3 bases and 4 bases, in that order; junction bases with no gene match: 4. This CDR3 spans 15 amino acids. Germline CDR1 reads SGHAT; CDR2 reads FQNNGV. The CDR3 DNA is TGTGCCAGCAGCTTGACTAGCGGGAGTTGGTACGAGCAGTACTTC. Translated, it gives CASSLTSGSWYEQYF.

The chain combines TRBV11-2 with TRBJ2-7, with D maybe TRBD2 (5 bases). V lost 5 bases, J lost 2 bases, and 13 bases lay in between. This CDR3 is built from 14 residues. Germline-derived CDR1 and CDR2 are SGHAT and FQNNGV. CDR3 sequence reads: CASSLGMGAYEQYF. For the CDR3, the DNA is TGTGCCAGCAGCCTGGGTATGGGAGCCTACGAGCAGTACTTC.

The rearrangement uses TRBV4-1 and TRBJ1-5, with D hard to call. The germline V gene encodes CDR1 MGHRA and CDR2 YSYEKL. This CDR3 has 13 residues. The V gene lost 0 bases and the J gene lost 7 bases, with 7 bases spanning the gap. The DNA of the CDR3 is TGCGCCAGCAGCCAAGACGGGGTACAGCCCCAGCATTTT. Its translation is CASSQDGVQPQHF.

J is TRBJ1-2 and V is TRBV27; D call uncertain. Germline lookup yields CDR1 MNHEY and CDR2 SMNVEV (reference sequence). This CDR3 contains 11 residues. V was shortened by 5 bases and J by 4 bases, with 5 bases between the two germline ends. The CDR3 sequence is CASSPGYGYTF. CDR3 in DNA: TGTGCCAGCAGTCCTGGCTATGGCTACACCTTC.

The chain has TRBV2 and TRBJ1-6, with unresolved D. This CDR3 is 13 amino acids long. Germline-derived CDR1 and CDR2 are SNHLY and FYNNEI. With 8 bases removed from V and 7 bases from J, the gap between germline ends came to 12 bases. The CDR3 region is CASGDPGNSPLHF. The DNA of the CDR3 is TGTGCCAGCGGGGATCCGGGAAATTCACCCCTCCACTTT.

CDR3 region: CASSISLVPNNEQFF. The CDR3 nucleotides are TGTGCCAGTAGTATAAGTCTAGTTCCTAACAATGAGCAGTTCTTC. V is TRBV19 and J is TRBJ2-1; no clear D. The CDR3 length is 15 residues. The germline gives CDR1 LNHDA, CDR2 SQIVND (reference sequence). Trimming stripped 2 bases from V and 5 bases from J, with 13 bases between. Variable domain in full (rest from reference TRBV19 and TRBJ2-1): DGGITQSPKYLFRKEGQNVTLSCEQNLNHDAMYWYRQDPGQGLRLIYYSQIVNDFQKGDIAEGYSVSREKKESFPLTVTSAQKNPTAFYLCASSISLVPNNEQFFGPGTRLTVL.